This T cell receptor beta chain was obtained from a study of OX40 agonist ivuxolimab in advanced cancers. With regard to the full study: The costimulatory receptor OX40 (CD134) was targeted by ivuxolimab, a fully human IgG2 agonistic monoclonal antibody. Patients were allowed to have had prior anti-PD-1, anti-PD-L1 or anti-CTLA-4 therapy, and approximately 40% of the dose-escalation patients had been treated with checkpoint inhibitors. Partial responses occurred in three dose-escalation patients, of whom one had hepatocellular carcinoma and two had cutaneous melanoma. Of the approximately 50 dose-escalation patients, hepatocellular carcinoma was present in about 20, melanoma in approximately 15, renal cell carcinoma in 9 and head and neck cancer in 9. In the dose-escalation cohort, more than 80% of patients were male, and the mean age was around 65 years with a range of about 20 to 79. Intravenous ivuxolimab was administered to patients every 2 weeks at six dose levels: 0.01, 0.1, 0.3, 1.5, 3 and 10 mg/kg. The paper covers the monotherapy dose-escalation part of the phase I ivuxolimab trial, which included N = 52 patients. Peripheral TCRbeta sequencing was intended to test whether TCR sequence diversity was altered and clonal T-cell expansion was caused by ivuxolimab.

Remarks on this clone: Its antigen target is currently unknown. Base qualities are not at hand, and no much larger clone is one base apart.

Genomic DNA was isolated from the sorted cells so that the TCRbeta CDR3 region could be sequenced. TCRbeta CDR3 regions were sequenced using the immunoSEQ Assay. Not all clones reach the TCRdb copy of this immuneACCESS table, which keeps in-frame sequences only. Checked studies attribute under half of the gap to unresolved V genes and leave the rest unexplained. This sample is represented by 60,000 to 80,000 clones; 80% to 85% of them were singletons. Of the sample, approximately 4.8% is held by the ten largest clones. Beyond this particular receptor, the publication reports: In partial responders in the 0.1-3.0 mg/kg groups, normalized peripheral clonal expansion was found to be among the lowest, especially among CD8+ T cells. Low levels of normalized T-cell clonal expansion were also seen in some nonresponding patients. On average, CD8+ T cells showed more expanded clones than CD4+ T cells after ivuxolimab. The antigen specificity of the peripheral T cells that underwent clonal expansion was not determined. At doses of 0.1 to 3.0 mg/kg, clonal expansion of both CD4+ and CD8+ T cells in blood was seen between baseline and week 6.

Patients with autoimmune disease history or receiving systemic immunosuppression were excluded from the trial. Peripheral blood for TCR sequencing was collected from all dose cohorts at baseline, on cycle 4 day 1, and on cycle 7 day 1. The samples were taken from a phase I, first-in-human, multicenter, open-label dose-escalation trial of ivuxolimab. Adults with locally advanced or metastatic melanoma, renal cell, hepatocellular, or head and neck squamous cell carcinoma were enrolled in the trial. Before TCR sequencing, CD4+ T cells and CD8+ T cells from peripheral blood were sorted into separate populations. The sample was CD4+ or CD8+ T cells sorted from blood, taken in a trial of the OX40 agonist ivuxolimab. The clonotype was recovered from an adult with an advanced solid tumor such as melanoma, head and neck, liver or kidney cancer.

The nucleotide sequence reads TGTGCCAGCAGCTTTGCGGGGGACGAGCAGTACTTC. It translates as CASSFAGDEQYF. Recombination linked TRBV11-3 to TRBJ2-7; TRBD2 agrees with 7 junctional bases. According to the germline V gene, CDR1 reads SGHNT and CDR2 reads YENEEA. From V the trimming removes 3 bases and from J it removes 5 bases, while the gene matches leave 1 base of the junction unaccounted for. The CDR3 covers 12 residues, taking in both the cysteine and the phenylalanine. Left in the record is the CDR3 DNA by itself, 36 bases read in frame from the first base.